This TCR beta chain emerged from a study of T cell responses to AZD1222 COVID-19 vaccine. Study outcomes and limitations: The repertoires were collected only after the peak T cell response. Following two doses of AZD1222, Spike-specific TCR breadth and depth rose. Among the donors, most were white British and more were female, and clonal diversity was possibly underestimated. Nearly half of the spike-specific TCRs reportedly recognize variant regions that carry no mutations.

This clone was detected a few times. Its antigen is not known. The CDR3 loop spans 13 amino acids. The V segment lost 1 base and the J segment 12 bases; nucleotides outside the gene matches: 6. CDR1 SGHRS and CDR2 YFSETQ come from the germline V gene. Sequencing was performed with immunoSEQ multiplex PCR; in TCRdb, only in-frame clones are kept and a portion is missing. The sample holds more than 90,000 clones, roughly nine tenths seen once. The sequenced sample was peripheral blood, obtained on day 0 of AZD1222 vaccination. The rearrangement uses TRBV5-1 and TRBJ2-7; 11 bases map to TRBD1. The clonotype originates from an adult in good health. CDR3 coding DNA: TGCGCCAGCAGCTTGCTGGGACAGGGGGATCGGTACTTC. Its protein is CASSLLGQGDRYF.